The source of this T cell receptor (beta chain) is a study of control samples from healthy donors and cancer patients (dated by TCRdb to the early 2020s). Reading the germline V gene gives CDR1 SGHTA and CDR2 FQGTGA. From the cysteine up to the phenylalanine, the CDR3 has a length of 19 residues. The CDR3 DNA has 57 bases and is translated from base 1. As to this clone: Its antigen remains undetermined. A read error may produce the germline difference seen at one junction end.

Receptors were amplified or captured by the immunoSEQ multiplex PCR assay. In its TCRdb copy, this immuneACCESS table keeps in-frame sequences only and misses some clones. Where compared with another copy, unresolved V genes explain less than half of these, and the others have no known cause. The sample table shows around 150,000 clones, and roughly 89% are seen once. In total, the top ten clones hold about 12% of the sample. The chain links TRBV7-3 with TRBJ2-6, with TRBD2 identical over 13 junction bases. This sequence originates from a man aged 25-40 years in good health. Source material: blood. The encoded CDR3 is CASRGPPGLAGPGASVLTF. The DNA sequence reads TGTGCCAGCAGGGGGCCCCCGGGACTAGCGGGGCCTGGGGCCAGCGTCCTGACTTTC.